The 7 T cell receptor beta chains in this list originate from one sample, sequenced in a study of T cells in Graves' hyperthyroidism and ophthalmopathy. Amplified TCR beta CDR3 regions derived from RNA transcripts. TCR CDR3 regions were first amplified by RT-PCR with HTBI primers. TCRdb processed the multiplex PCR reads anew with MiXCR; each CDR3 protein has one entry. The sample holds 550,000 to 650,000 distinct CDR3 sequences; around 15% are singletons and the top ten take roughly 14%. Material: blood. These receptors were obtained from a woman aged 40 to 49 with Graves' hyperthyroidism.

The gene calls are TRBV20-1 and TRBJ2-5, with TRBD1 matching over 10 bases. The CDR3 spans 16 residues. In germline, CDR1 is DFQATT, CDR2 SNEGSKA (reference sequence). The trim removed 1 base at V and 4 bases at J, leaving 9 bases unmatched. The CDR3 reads CSARVSTGGVGETQYF. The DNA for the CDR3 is TGCAGTGCTAGAGTTTCGACAGGGGGCGTCGGAGAGACCCAGTACTTC.

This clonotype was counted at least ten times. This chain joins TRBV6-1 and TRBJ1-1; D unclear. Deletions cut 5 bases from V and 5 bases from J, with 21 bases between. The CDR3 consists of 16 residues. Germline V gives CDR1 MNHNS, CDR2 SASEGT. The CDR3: CASSSIYSTGGTEAFF. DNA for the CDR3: TGTGCCAGCAGTTCAATATACAGCACCGGTGGGACTGAAGCTTTCTTT.

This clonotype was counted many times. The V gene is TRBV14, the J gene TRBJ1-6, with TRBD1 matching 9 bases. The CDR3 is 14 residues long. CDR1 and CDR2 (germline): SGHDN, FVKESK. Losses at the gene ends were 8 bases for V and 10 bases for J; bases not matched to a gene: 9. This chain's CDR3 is CASGRTGVRSPLHF. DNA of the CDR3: TGTGCCAGCGGAAGGACAGGGGTACGCTCACCCCTCCACTTT.

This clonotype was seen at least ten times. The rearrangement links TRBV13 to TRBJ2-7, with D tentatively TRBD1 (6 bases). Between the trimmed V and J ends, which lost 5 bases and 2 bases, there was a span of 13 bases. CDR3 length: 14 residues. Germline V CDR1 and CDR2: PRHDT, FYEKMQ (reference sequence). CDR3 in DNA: TGTGCCAGCAGCCGATCCGCAGGGGCCTACGAGCAGTACTTC. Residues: CASSRSAGAYEQYF.

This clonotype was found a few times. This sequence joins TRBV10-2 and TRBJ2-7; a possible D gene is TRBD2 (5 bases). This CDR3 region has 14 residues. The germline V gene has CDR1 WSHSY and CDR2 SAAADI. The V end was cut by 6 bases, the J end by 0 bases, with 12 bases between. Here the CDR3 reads CASRSTGDSYEQYF. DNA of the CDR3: TGCGCCAGCAGAAGCACCGGGGACTCCTACGAGCAGTACTTC.

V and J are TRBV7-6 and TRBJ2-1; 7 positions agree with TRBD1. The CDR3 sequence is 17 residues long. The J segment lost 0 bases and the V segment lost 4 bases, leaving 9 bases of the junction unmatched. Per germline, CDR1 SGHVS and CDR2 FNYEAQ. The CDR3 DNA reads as TGTGCCAGCAGCTCCTGGGACAGCTTGAGCTCCTACAATGAGCAGTTCTTC. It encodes CASSSWDSLSSYNEQFF.

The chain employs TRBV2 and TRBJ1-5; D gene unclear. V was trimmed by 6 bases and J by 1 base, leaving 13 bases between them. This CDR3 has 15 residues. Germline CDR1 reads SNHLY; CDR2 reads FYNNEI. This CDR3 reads CASSPNGLSNQPQHF. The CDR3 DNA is TGTGCCAGCAGCCCCAACGGCCTGAGCAATCAGCCCCAGCATTTT.